This T cell receptor (beta chain) was recorded in a study of Ad26.COV2.S vaccination and SARS-CoV-2 variants. Overall study findings and caveats: Vaccine recipients surpassed placebo recipients in spike-specific TCR breadth.

Germline CDR1 reads MNHEY; CDR2 reads SVGAGI. CDR3 size: 12 residues. Trimming removed 5 bases at V and 4 bases at J, with 6 bases between. A word on this clone: Its antigen is currently unknown.

As to treatment: about 20 received Ad26.COV2.S at low or high dose, single or two shots; several received placebo; per-sample allocation not given. Sampling occurred on day 63 after the first vaccine or placebo injection. Repertoires were generated with immunoSEQ multiplex PCR, while TCRdb's copy carries only in-frame clones and drops some. This sample has around 300,000 clones, with 90% found just once. This TCR was sampled from a person aged 18-60 years who received the Ad26.COV2.S COVID-19 vaccine or a placebo. The chain combines TRBV6-5 with TRBJ2-1; the D gene is possibly TRBD1 (6 bases). This specimen was peripheral blood, taken in a trial of Ad26.COV2.S vaccine versus placebo. DNA for the CDR3: TGTGCCAGCAGTAGGGGGTACAATGAGCAGTTCTTC. It codes for CASSRGYNEQFF.